This entry lists 10 T cell receptor beta chains sequenced from one sample in a study of human T cells and chemical hapten exposure. The time point here: patch test 3, about 24 weeks after DPC sensitization. Treatment defined: therapeutic diphenylcyclopropenone sensitization with weekly scalp DPC. MiXCR, applied by TCRdb to the RACE reads, yields one record per CDR3 protein. The top ten hold around 2.1% of the sample, which has some 64,000 distinct CDR3 sequences, 9.5% to 12% seen once. The sequencing used whole blood, collected in connection with sensitization to the hapten diphenylcyclopropenone (DPC). The receptors stem from a woman aged 25 to 39 with alopecia areata. Some clones in this sample may be carry-over from other donors' samples.

This clonotype was observed many times. The chain carries TRBV7-9 and TRBJ2-1, with D perhaps TRBD2 (6 bases). This CDR3 spans 13 amino acids. V lost 0 bases and J 7 bases, leaving 7 bases between the germline ends. Looked up from germline, CDR1 is SEHNR and CDR2 is FQNEAQ (reference sequence). The CDR3 loop reads CASSLAGGNEQFF. CDR3 DNA: TGTGCCAGCAGCTTAGCGGGGGGTAATGAGCAGTTCTTC.

This clonotype has at least ten counts. The rearrangement links TRBV6-4 to TRBJ2-3, with TRBD2 as a possible D gene (5 bases). The CDR3 runs to 13 residues. Trimming took off 3 bases at V and 4 bases at J, with 8 bases between the two ends. CDR1 MRHNA and CDR2 SNTAGT come from the germline V gene. CDR3 DNA: TGTGCCAGCAGTGAAAATAGCGCAGATACGCAGTATTTT. Amino acid sequence: CASSENSADTQYF.

V and J are TRBV10-3 and TRBJ2-1; 7 nucleotides match TRBD1. The CDR3 consists of 12 residues. Germline CDR1 and CDR2: ENHRY and SYGVKD. With 6 bases clipped from V and 10 bases from J, the junction kept 6 bases outside the gene matches. The CDR3 spells CAISSDRDEQFF. The CDR3 DNA sequence: TGTGCCATCAGCTCCGACAGGGACGAGCAGTTCTTC.

This clonotype was observed at least ten times. V is TRBV13 and J is TRBJ1-3; weak D call: TRBD1 (5 bases). The V and J ends lost 3 bases and 5 bases respectively, with 11 bases between them. Germline V gene data show CDR1 as PRHDT and CDR2 as FYEKMQ (reference sequence). CDR3 length: 14 amino acids. This chain's CDR3 is CASSFRQGRNTIYF. CDR3 DNA sequence: TGTGCCAGCAGCTTCCGGCAGGGTCGAAACACCATATATTTT.

Only a few counts were recorded for this clonotype. The chain couples TRBV19 to TRBJ1-5, with 8 bases lining up with TRBD1. Unmatched junction bases numbered 16, after V lost 5 bases and J lost 7 bases. Looked up from germline, CDR1 is LNHDA and CDR2 is SQIVND (reference sequence). CDR3 size: 17 residues. The DNA of the CDR3 is TGTGCCAGTAGTTTTCACCCGGGAGGACAGGGCGACCAGCCCCAGCATTTT. Encoded protein: CASSFHPGGQGDQPQHF. Supplemented by reference TRBV19 and TRBJ1-5, the full variable domain reads DGGITQSPKYLFRKEGQNVTLSCEQNLNHDAMYWYRQDPGQGLRLIYYSQIVNDFQKGDIAEGYSVSREKKESFPLTVTSAQKNPTAFYLCASSFHPGGQGDQPQHFGDGTRLSIL.

This clonotype was detected a few times. The rearrangement joins TRBV28 to TRBJ1-1, with 8 bases fitting TRBD1. The J segment lost 11 bases and the V segment lost 7 bases, leaving 6 bases of the junction unmatched. Germline loops: CDR1 MDHEN, CDR2 SYDVKM. This CDR3 spans 11 amino acids. The CDR3 region is CASTRTGRAFF. The CDR3 DNA reads TGTGCCAGCACAAGGACAGGGCGGGCTTTCTTT.

The sample holds many counts of this clonotype. This chain uses TRBV20-1 with TRBJ1-1; 7 bases are shared with TRBD1. The length of the CDR3 is 16 residues. The germline gives CDR1 DFQATT, CDR2 SNEGSKA (reference sequence). V dropped 3 bases and J dropped 3; count of bases not matched to a gene: 13. The CDR3 region is CSASARDSIRHTEAFF. The CDR3 DNA reads TGCAGTGCTAGTGCTCGGGACAGCATAAGGCACACTGAAGCTTTCTTT.

This clonotype was detected a few times. The chain carries TRBV7-6 and TRBJ2-5; 13 bases align to TRBD2. V lost 6 bases to trimming and J lost 2 bases; unmatched junction nucleotides: 6. Germline CDR1 and CDR2: SGHVS and FNYEAQ. The CDR3 covers 16 residues. The CDR3 loop is CASSLGLAGQQETQYF. DNA for the CDR3: TGTGCCAGCAGTCTGGGACTAGCGGGACAACAAGAGACCCAGTACTTC.

The V gene is TRBV4-3, the J gene TRBJ2-1; 10 bases map to TRBD1. This CDR3 spans 15 amino acids. V dropped 2 bases and J dropped 8; count of bases not matched to a gene: 6. CDR1 is LGHNA and CDR2 is YSLEER in the germline V gene. CDR3 amino acids: CASSQTTGGGDEQFF. DNA of the CDR3: TGCGCCAGCAGCCAAACGACAGGGGGCGGGGATGAGCAGTTCTTC.

The gene calls are TRBV7-9 and TRBJ1-4; unclear D gene. The V end was cut by 4 bases, the J end by 4 bases, with 10 bases between. CDR3 length equals 14 residues. Germline V gene sequence: CDR1 SEHNR, CDR2 FQNEAQ (reference sequence). The DNA for the CDR3 is TGTGCCAGCAGCTCCGTCGGACGTAATGAAAAACTGTTTTTT. Translation gives CASSSVGRNEKLFF.